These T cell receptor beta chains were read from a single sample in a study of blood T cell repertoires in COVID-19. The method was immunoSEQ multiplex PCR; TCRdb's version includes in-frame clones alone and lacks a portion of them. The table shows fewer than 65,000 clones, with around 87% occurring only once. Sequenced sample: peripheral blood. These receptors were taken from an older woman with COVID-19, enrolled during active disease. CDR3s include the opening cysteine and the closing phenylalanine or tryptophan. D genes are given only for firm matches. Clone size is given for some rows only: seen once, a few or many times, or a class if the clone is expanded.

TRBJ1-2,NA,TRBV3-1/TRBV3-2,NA,TGTGCCAGCAGCCCACTGGGTCAGGGAAGCTATGGCTACACCTTC,CASSPLGQGSYGYTF
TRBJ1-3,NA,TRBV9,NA,TGTGCCAGCAGCGATCCAGGGAGGACGGGGAACACCATATATTTT,CASSDPGRTGNTIYF
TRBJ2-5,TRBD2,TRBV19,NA,TGTGCCAGTAGTCAACTAGCGGGGGGGCAAGAGACCCAGTACTTC,CASSQLAGGQETQYF
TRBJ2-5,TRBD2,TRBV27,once,TGTGCCAGCAGTTTATCGTGGGGGAGGGGAGAGACCCAGTACTTC,CASSLSWGRGETQYF
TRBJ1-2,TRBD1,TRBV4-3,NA,TGCGCCAGCAGCCAGACACAGGGGGCAGCGCGGGGCTACACCTTC,CASSQTQGAARGYTF
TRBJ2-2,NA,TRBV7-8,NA,TGTGCCAGCAGCTTAGAGGGGGAGGGACCACCGAACACCGGGGAGCTGTTTTTT,CASSLEGEGPPNTGELFF
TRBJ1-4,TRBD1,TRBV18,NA,TGTGCCAGCTCACGAGGACAGGGTGCTAATGAAAAACTGTTTTTT,CASSRGQGANEKLFF
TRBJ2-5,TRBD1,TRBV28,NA,TGTGCCAGCAGTTTATCGGGACAGGGTGACGAGACCCAGTACTTC,CASSLSGQGDETQYF
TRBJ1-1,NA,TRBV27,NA,TGTGCCAGCAGTCGGGGTCCTGAAGCTTTCTTT,CASSRGPEAFF
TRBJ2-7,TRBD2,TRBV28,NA,TGTGCCAGCAGAGGGGTGACTAGCGGGAGCCTCAGGGGGTCCTACGAGCAGTACTTC,CASRGVTSGSLRGSYEQYF
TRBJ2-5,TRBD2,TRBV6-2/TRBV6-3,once,TGTGCCAGCAGTTACTCTAGCGGGAGTACGTGGGAGACCCAGTACTTC,CASSYSSGSTWETQYF
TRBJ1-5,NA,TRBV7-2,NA,TGTGCCAGCAGCTTAGGGGGCCGGGGGAATCGTCAGCCCCAGCATTTT,CASSLGGRGNRQPQHF
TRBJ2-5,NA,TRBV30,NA,TGTGCCTGGAGTGTACAACAGGGTTGGGAGACCCAGTACTTC,CAWSVQQGWETQYF
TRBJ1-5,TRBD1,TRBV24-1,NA,TGTGCCACCAGTGATCGACAGGGGACTGGACAGCCCCAGCATTTT,CATSDRQGTGQPQHF
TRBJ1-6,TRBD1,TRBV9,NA,TGTGCCAGCAGCGTAGGAACAGGGGCGTCACCCCTCCACTTT,CASSVGTGASPLHF
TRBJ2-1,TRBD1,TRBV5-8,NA,TGTGCCAGCAGCTTGGGGGACAGTCCAGACAATGAGCAGTTCTTC,CASSLGDSPDNEQFF
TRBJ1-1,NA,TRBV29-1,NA,TGCAGCGTTGGCCAGGGGCTCACTGAAGCTTTCTTT,CSVGQGLTEAFF